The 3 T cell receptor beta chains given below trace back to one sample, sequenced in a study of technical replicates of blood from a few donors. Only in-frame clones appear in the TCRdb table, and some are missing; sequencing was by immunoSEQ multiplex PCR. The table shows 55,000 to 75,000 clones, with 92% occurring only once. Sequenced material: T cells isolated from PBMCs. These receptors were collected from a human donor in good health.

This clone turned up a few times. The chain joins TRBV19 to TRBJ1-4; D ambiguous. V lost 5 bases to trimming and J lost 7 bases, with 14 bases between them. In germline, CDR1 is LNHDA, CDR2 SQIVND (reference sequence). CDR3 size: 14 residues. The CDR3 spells CASSRSGRIEKLFF. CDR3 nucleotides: TGTGCCAGTAGTCGGTCGGGGAGGATTGAAAAACTGTTTTTT. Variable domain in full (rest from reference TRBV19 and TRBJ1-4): DGGITQSPKYLFRKEGQNVTLSCEQNLNHDAMYWYRQDPGQGLRLIYYSQIVNDFQKGDIAEGYSVSREKKESFPLTVTSAQKNPTAFYLCASSRSGRIEKLFFGSGTQLSVL.

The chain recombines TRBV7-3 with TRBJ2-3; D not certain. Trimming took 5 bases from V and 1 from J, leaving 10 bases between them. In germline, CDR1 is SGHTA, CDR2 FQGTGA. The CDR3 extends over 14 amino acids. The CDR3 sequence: CASSPQTGTDTQYF. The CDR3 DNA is TGTGCCAGCAGCCCTCAAACAGGCACAGATACGCAGTATTTT.

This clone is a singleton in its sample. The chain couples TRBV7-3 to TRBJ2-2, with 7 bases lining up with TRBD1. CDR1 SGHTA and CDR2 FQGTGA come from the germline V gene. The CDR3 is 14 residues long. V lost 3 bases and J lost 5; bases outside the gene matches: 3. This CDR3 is CASSFDRATGELFF. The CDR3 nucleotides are TGTGCCAGCAGCTTCGACAGGGCTACCGGGGAGCTGTTTTTT.